This entry describes one T cell receptor beta chain. Its antigen is still unknown. The record originates from a study of sequential checkpoint blockade in melanoma. Profiling relied on immunoSEQ multiplex PCR, and the TCRdb table lists in-frame clones only, not all of them. Of a few thousand clones listed, roughly a third are singletons. This CDR3 is 15 amino acids long. Trimming pared 3 bases from V and 5 bases from J, leaving 16 bases between. Germline CDR1 is LNHDA and CDR2 is SQIVND (reference sequence). Points from the study as a whole: T-cell fraction and clonality followed PD-L1 and CD8+ counts, not mutational load.

Treatment noted: randomized to nivolumab then ipilimumab (arm A) or the reverse (arm B). This TCR came from a human donor with melanoma. The chain links TRBV19 to TRBJ1-1, with a tentative D call TRBD1 (5 bases). Sequencing was performed on tumor tissue (inferred from file names), taken from a patient given nivolumab and ipilimumab in sequence. This CDR3 is CASSMKLGVWTEAFF. DNA for the CDR3: TGTGCCAGTAGTATGAAGTTAGGGGTGTGGACTGAAGCTTTCTTT.